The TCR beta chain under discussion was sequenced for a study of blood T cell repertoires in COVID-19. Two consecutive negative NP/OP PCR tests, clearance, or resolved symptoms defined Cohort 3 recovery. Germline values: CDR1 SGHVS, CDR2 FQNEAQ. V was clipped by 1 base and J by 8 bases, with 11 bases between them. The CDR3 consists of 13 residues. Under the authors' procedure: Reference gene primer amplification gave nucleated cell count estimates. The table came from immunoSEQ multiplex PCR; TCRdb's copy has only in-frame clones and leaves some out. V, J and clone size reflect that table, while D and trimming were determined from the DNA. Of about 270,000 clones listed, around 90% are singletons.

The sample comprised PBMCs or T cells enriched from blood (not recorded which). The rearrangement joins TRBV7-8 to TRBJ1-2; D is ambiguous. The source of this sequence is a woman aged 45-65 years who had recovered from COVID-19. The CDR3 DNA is TGTGCCAGCAGCTTAGGTACGGGATACGGCTACACCTTC. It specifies CASSLGTGYGYTF. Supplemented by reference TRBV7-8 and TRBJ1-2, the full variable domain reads GAGVSQSPRYKVAKRGQDVALRCDPISGHVSLFWYQQALGQGPEFLTYFQNEAQLDKSGLPSDRFFAERPEGSVSTLKIQRTQQEDSAVYLCASSLGTGYGYTFGSGTRLTVV.